These 29 T cell receptor beta chains share one sample of origin, sequenced in a study of T cell responses to AZD1222 COVID-19 vaccine. The table came from immunoSEQ multiplex PCR; TCRdb's copy has only in-frame clones and leaves some out. The sample lists over 100,000 clones; approximately 91% were seen once. Sequences were derived from peripheral blood, sampled on day 0 of AZD1222 vaccination. These receptors were taken from an adult in good health.

The gene calls are TRBV2 and TRBJ2-1; perhaps D is TRBD1 or TRBD2 (5 bases each). This CDR3 is 13 amino acids long. Trimming took 6 bases from V and 6 from J, leaving 12 bases between them. The germline V gene encodes CDR1 SNHLY and CDR2 FYNNEI. The CDR3, as DNA: TGTGCCAGCAGGGCCGATGGGGGCAATGAGCAGTTCTTC. Amino acid sequence: CASRADGGNEQFF. The entire variable domain, with the rest obtained from reference TRBV2 and TRBJ2-1, is as follows: EPEVTQTPSHQVTQMGQEVILRCVPISNHLYFYWYRQILGQKVEFLVSFYNNEISEKSEIFDDQFSVERPDGSNFTLKIRSTKLEDSAMYFCASRADGGNEQFFGPGTRLTVL.

CDR3 amino acids: CASKGGFSSSPLHF. CDR3 DNA: TGTGCCAGCAAAGGAGGGTTTAGTAGCTCACCCCTCCACTTT. The rearrangement uses TRBV28 and TRBJ1-6; no definite D call. Trimming shortened V by 7 bases and J by 10 bases, and 17 bases separated the two germline ends. The CDR3 consists of 14 residues. The germline V gene has CDR1 MDHEN and CDR2 SYDVKM.

The chain is built from TRBV5-4 and TRBJ1-1; a weak D match, TRBD1 (5 bases). Trimming cost V 5 bases and J 3 bases, with 11 bases left between them. The CDR3 contains 13 residues. Germline lookup yields CDR1 SGHNT and CDR2 YYREEE (reference sequence). The CDR3 sequence: CASRLGGDTEAFF. CDR3 bases: TGTGCCAGCAGACTCGGGGGGGACACTGAAGCTTTCTTT. Based on the CDR3 plus reference TRBV5-4 and TRBJ1-1, the full variable domain is ETGVTQSPTHLIKTRGQQVTLRCSSQSGHNTVSWYQQALGQGPQFIFQYYREEENGRGNFPPRFSGLQFPNYSSELNVNALELDDSALYLCASRLGGDTEAFFGQGTRLTVV.

The J gene is TRBJ2-7, the V gene TRBV6-5, with D hard to call. The CDR3 runs 15 residues. V dropped 4 bases and J dropped 2 bases, with 15 bases sitting between them. The germline V gene encodes CDR1 MNHEY and CDR2 SVGAGI. The CDR3 sequence: CASSSPHIGPYEQYF. The CDR3 nucleotides read TGTGCCAGCAGTTCACCCCACATAGGGCCCTACGAGCAGTACTTC.

This sequence joins TRBV3-1 (or the pseudogene TRBV3-2) and TRBJ1-1; TRBD1 is a possible D gene (6 bases). The germline V gene has CDR1 LGHDT and CDR2 YNNKEL (reference sequence). Trimming took off 0 bases at V and 9 bases at J, with 14 bases between the two ends. The CDR3 is 14 residues long. The CDR3 is CASSQELTGNKAFF. As DNA, the CDR3 is TGTGCCAGCAGCCAAGAGCTCACAGGGAATAAAGCTTTCTTT.

J is TRBJ1-2 and V is TRBV11-2; weak D call: TRBD1 (5 bases). The CDR3 is made up of 16 amino acids. Germline loops: CDR1 SGHAT, CDR2 FQNNGV. The V end lost 5 bases, the J end lost 7 bases, and 23 bases lay between the germline ends. CDR3: CASSPWPGLGGGGYTF. As DNA, the CDR3 is TGTGCCAGCAGCCCGTGGCCGGGCCTGGGGGGTGGTGGCTACACCTTC.

This sequence joins TRBV3-1 (or the pseudogene TRBV3-2) and TRBJ2-5; D might be TRBD1 (5 bases). The V end lost 7 bases, the J end lost 5 bases, and 11 bases lay between the germline ends. CDR3 length: 12 residues. Germline V gene data show CDR1 as LGHDT and CDR2 as YNNKEL (reference sequence). The CDR3 reads CASTRQFETQYF. DNA for the CDR3: TGTGCCAGCACCCGACAGTTCGAGACCCAGTACTTC.

In its sample, this clone was seen a few times. The rearrangement joins TRBV6-5 to TRBJ2-3; TRBD2 is a possible D gene (5 bases). V dropped 0 bases and J dropped 2 bases, with 12 bases sitting between them. Germline CDR1 reads MNHEY; CDR2 reads SVGAGI. The length of the CDR3 is 16 residues. Here the CDR3 reads CASSYSSGANTDTQYF. Here the CDR3 DNA reads TGTGCCAGCAGTTACTCAAGCGGAGCGAACACAGATACGCAGTATTTT.

This clone has a single count. The rearrangement links TRBV29-1 to TRBJ1-2; D gene uncertain. V was pared by 5 bases and J by 2 bases, with 6 bases between. Germline lookup yields CDR1 SQVTM and CDR2 ANQGSEA. This CDR3 comprises 11 residues. This chain's CDR3 is CSVRVNYGYTF. The DNA of the CDR3 is TGCAGCGTTCGCGTCAACTATGGCTACACCTTC.

This clone was counted once. The rearrangement links TRBV6-2 or TRBV6-3 to TRBJ2-7, with D possibly being TRBD1 or TRBD2 (5 bases each). V gave up 5 bases and J gave up 7 bases, with 24 bases separating them. CDR1 and CDR2 from the germline V gene are MNHEY and SVGEGT. This CDR3 is built from 16 residues. The DNA of the CDR3 is TGTGCCAGCAGTCCCGGGGTGGGGGTGACGGACGTGGAGCAGTACTTC. Translated, it gives CASSPGVGVTDVEQYF.

This clone appeared a single time. This chain uses TRBV30 with TRBJ2-3; 12 nucleotides line up with TRBD2. The germline CDR1 and CDR2 sequences are GTSNPN and SVGIG (reference sequence). The trim removed 4 bases at V and 11 bases at J, leaving 19 bases unmatched. This CDR3 region has 17 residues. The CDR3 loop reads CAWISSGGAGAVWEQYF. The CDR3 DNA reads TGTGCCTGGATTTCTAGCGGGGGGGCCGGGGCCGTTTGGGAGCAGTATTTT.

This clone showed up just a few times. V and J are TRBV6-6 and TRBJ1-2, with D hard to call. The V end lost 5 bases, the J end lost 0 bases, and 10 bases lay between the germline ends. Per the germline V gene, CDR1 is MNHNY and CDR2 is SVGAGI (reference sequence). CDR3 length: 14 amino acids. The CDR3 DNA is TGTGCCAGCAGTCACGCCATTTCTAACTATGGCTACACCTTC. As protein: CASSHAISNYGYTF.

CDR3 sequence (DNA): TGTGCCAGCAGCCGAGACAGGTACGCTGAAGCTTTCTTT. Translating gives CASSRDRYAEAFF. The V gene is TRBV7-2, the J gene TRBJ1-1; possible D gene TRBD1, 6 bases. Germline-derived CDR1 and CDR2 are SGHTA and FQGNSA. Trimming pared 5 bases from V and 6 bases from J, leaving 13 bases between. This CDR3 has 13 residues.

The chain combines TRBV11-2 with TRBJ2-5; 7 nucleotides align to TRBD1. This CDR3 is 13 amino acids long. Germline loops: CDR1 SGHAT, CDR2 FQNNGV. V shed 10 bases, J shed 1 base, and the junction held 6 bases outside the gene matches. The DNA for the CDR3 is TGTGCCACAGGGGGTGAAGCCCAAGAGACCCAGTACTTC. This sequence encodes CATGGEAQETQYF.

The V call is TRBV25-1, the J call TRBJ2-3; 9 bases align to TRBD2. Germline V gene data show CDR1 as MGHDK and CDR2 as SYGVNS. This CDR3 spans 14 amino acids. J was trimmed by 2 bases and V by 5 bases; bases with no gene match: 2. Here the CDR3 DNA reads TGTGCCAGCAGTCCTAGCGGGGTCACAGATACGCAGTATTTT. Translating it yields CASSPSGVTDTQYF.

V and J are TRBV7-3 and TRBJ2-5; D possibly corresponds to TRBD1 (6 bases). The CDR3 loop spans 13 amino acids. V gave up 5 bases and J gave up 5 bases, with 12 bases separating them. Germline-derived CDR1 and CDR2 are SGHTA and FQGTGA. The CDR3 protein is CASSVTGRETQYF. The CDR3 DNA reads as TGTGCCAGCAGCGTGACAGGCCGTGAGACCCAGTACTTC.

The J gene is TRBJ1-1, the V gene TRBV6-5, with a possible D match to TRBD1 (6 bases). V was pared by 6 bases and J by 5 bases, with 13 bases between. The CDR3 is made up of 13 amino acids. CDR1 and CDR2 from the germline V gene are MNHEY and SVGAGI. CDR3 sequence reads: CASSDNRETEAFF. CDR3 sequence (DNA): TGTGCCAGCAGCGACAACAGGGAAACTGAAGCTTTCTTT.

The chain carries TRBV3-1 (or the pseudogene TRBV3-2) and TRBJ2-7; 7 bases are shared with TRBD2. Germline trimming cut 0 bases from V and 3 bases from J; bases unmatched to any gene: 5. The CDR3 extends over 15 amino acids. Germline CDR1 LGHDT, CDR2 YNNKEL (reference sequence). Here the CDR3 reads CASSQEVLAIYEQYF. CDR3 coding DNA: TGTGCCAGCAGCCAAGAAGTACTAGCGATCTACGAGCAGTACTTC.

The V and J genes are TRBV3-1 (or the pseudogene TRBV3-2) and TRBJ2-7; D may match TRBD1 or TRBD2 (7 bases each). V lost 3 bases and J 9 bases, leaving 12 bases between the germline ends. CDR3 length: 12 residues. Germline CDR1 is LGHDT and CDR2 is YNNKEL (reference sequence). The CDR3 loop reads CASSHTGEGQYF. The CDR3 DNA reads TGTGCCAGCAGCCATACAGGGGAGGGGCAGTACTTC.

The chain joins TRBV7-9 to TRBJ1-4, with a weak D call TRBD1 (5 bases). The V and J ends lost 5 bases and 6 bases respectively, with 25 bases between them. Looked up from germline, CDR1 is SEHNR and CDR2 is FQNEAQ (reference sequence). The length of the CDR3 is 18 residues. CDR3 in DNA: TGTGCCAGCAGCGCACAGACAGTATTGCGGCGGGTTGATGAAAAACTGTTTTTT. It codes for CASSAQTVLRRVDEKLFF.

The rearrangement joins TRBV7-2 to TRBJ1-4; D ambiguous. V gave up 5 bases and J gave up 7 bases, with 17 bases separating them. This CDR3 contains 15 residues. Germline V lookup: CDR1 SGHTA, CDR2 FQGNSA. CDR3 sequence reads: CASSTRSIGSEKLFF. The DNA for the CDR3 is TGTGCCAGCAGCACCCGTTCGATTGGGAGTGAAAAACTGTTTTTT.

This sequence joins TRBV11-2 and TRBJ2-2, with D possibly TRBD1 on 6 matching bases. With 3 bases removed from V and 6 bases from J, the gap between germline ends came to 11 bases. The CDR3 consists of 14 residues. The V gene's germline CDR1 is SGHAT and CDR2 FQNNGV. CDR3 sequence: CASSFGQRSGELFF. CDR3 nucleotide sequence: TGTGCCAGCAGCTTCGGACAGAGGTCCGGGGAGCTGTTTTTT.

This rearrangement joins TRBV5-4 to TRBJ2-5; 8 nucleotides align to TRBD1. Losses at the gene ends were 4 bases for V and 3 bases for J; bases not matched to a gene: 2. This CDR3 has 13 residues. Germline values: CDR1 SGHNT, CDR2 YYREEE (reference sequence). This chain's CDR3 is CASSPGQEETQYF. The CDR3 DNA reads TGTGCCAGCAGCCCGGGACAGGAAGAGACCCAGTACTTC.

V and J are TRBV10-2 and TRBJ2-2; 9 nucleotides agree with TRBD2. The germline gives CDR1 WSHSY, CDR2 SAAADI. The CDR3 contains 17 residues. With V trimmed by 6 bases and J by 3 bases, 11 bases remained unmatched. This CDR3 reads CASSLKSGGHYTGELFF. The DNA of the CDR3 is TGCGCCAGCAGCCTAAAAAGCGGGGGGCACTACACCGGGGAGCTGTTTTTT.

This chain joins TRBV29-1 and TRBJ1-2; TRBD1 matches at 7 bases. The CDR3 sequence is 14 residues long. With 8 bases clipped from V and 7 bases from J, the junction kept 16 bases outside the gene matches. Germline V gene data show CDR1 as SQVTM and CDR2 as ANQGSEA. CDR3 bases: TGCAGCCTTCGTTCCTGGCAGGGGGGTGGTGGCTACACCTTC. Protein sequence: CSLRSWQGGGGYTF.

This chain connects TRBV7-9 to TRBJ1-2, with D perhaps TRBD1 (5 bases). Germline CDR1 SEHNR, CDR2 FQNEAQ (reference sequence). The V end was cut by 4 bases, the J end by 6 bases, with 12 bases between. CDR3 size: 13 residues. CDR3 residues: CASSSQGGDGYTF. DNA for the CDR3: TGTGCCAGCAGCTCTCAGGGCGGAGATGGCTACACCTTC.

This chain connects TRBV9 to TRBJ2-1; D is uncertain. CDR3 size: 11 residues. The V end was cut by 2 bases, the J end by 6 bases, with 3 bases between. CDR1 SGDLS and CDR2 YYNGEE come from the germline V gene. The CDR3 loop is CASSVANEQFF. The CDR3, as DNA: TGTGCCAGCAGCGTTGCCAATGAGCAGTTCTTC.

The chain has TRBV7-2 and TRBJ1-3; the D is unclear. The CDR3 is 14 residues long. From germline, CDR1 is SGHTA and CDR2 FQGNSA. Trimming cost V 0 bases and J 2 bases, with 5 bases left between them. The CDR3 DNA sequence: TGTGCCAGCAGCTTAGCAGTCACTGGAAACACCATATATTTT. Translation gives CASSLAVTGNTIYF.

The CDR3 loop reads CATQTFRSYQPQHF. CDR3 DNA: TGTGCCACCCAAACTTTCAGATCTTATCAGCCCCAGCATTTT. This chain joins TRBV24-1 and TRBJ1-5; no firm D call. The V end was cut by 9 bases, the J end by 5 bases, with 16 bases between. Germline CDR1 and CDR2: KGHDR and SFDVKD. This CDR3 contains 14 residues.